This T cell receptor beta chain was identified during a study of T cells after yellow fever vaccination. Study as a whole: Fractions with few cells were prepared using SMART-Seq v4 Ultra Low Input.

Study results and limitations: Reappearance after the booster was observed for most primary-vaccination clones (roughly 97% CD4, approximately 90% CD8). Within FACS-sorted repertoires, abundant clonotypes contaminating from the bulk population could be present.

This clonotype showed up just a few times. Its cognate antigen is unknown. TCRdb analysed the 5' RACE reads with MiXCR anew, one entry per CDR3 protein. The data show some 240,000 distinct CDR3 sequences, less than 3.5% seen once. The length of the CDR3 is 12 residues. Trimming shortened V by 11 bases and J by 4 bases, and 14 bases separated the two germline ends. CDR1 is SNHLY and CDR2 is FYNNEI in the germline V gene. The clonotype comes from a man aged 18 to 29 who received the YFV17D yellow fever vaccine. This material consisted of CD4+ T cells sorted from PBMCs, taken 10 days after the yellow fever booster vaccination. This chain joins TRBV2 and TRBJ2-5; D possibly uses TRBD1 or TRBD2 (5 bases each). CDR3 loop: CAERGAGETQYF. The CDR3 coding sequence is TGTGCCGAGAGGGGCGCCGGAGAGACCCAGTACTTC.